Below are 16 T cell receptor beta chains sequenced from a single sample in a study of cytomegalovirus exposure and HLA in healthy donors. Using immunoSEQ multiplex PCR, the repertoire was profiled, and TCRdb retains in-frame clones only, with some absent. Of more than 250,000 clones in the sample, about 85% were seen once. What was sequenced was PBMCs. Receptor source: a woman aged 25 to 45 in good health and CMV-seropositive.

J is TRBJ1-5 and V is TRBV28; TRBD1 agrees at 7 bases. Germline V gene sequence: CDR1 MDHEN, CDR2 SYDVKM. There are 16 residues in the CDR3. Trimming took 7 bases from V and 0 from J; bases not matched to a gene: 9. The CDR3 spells CASIPTGYDSNQPQHF. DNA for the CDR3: TGTGCCAGCATCCCGACAGGGTATGATAGCAATCAGCCCCAGCATTTT.

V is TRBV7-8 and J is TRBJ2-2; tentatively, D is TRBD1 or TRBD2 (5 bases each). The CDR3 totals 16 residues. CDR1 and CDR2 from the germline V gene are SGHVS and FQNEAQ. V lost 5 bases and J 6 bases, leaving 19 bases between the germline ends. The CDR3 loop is CASSPRGQGRAGELFF. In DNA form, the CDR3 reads TGTGCCAGCAGCCCTAGAGGGCAGGGAAGAGCCGGGGAGCTGTTTTTT.

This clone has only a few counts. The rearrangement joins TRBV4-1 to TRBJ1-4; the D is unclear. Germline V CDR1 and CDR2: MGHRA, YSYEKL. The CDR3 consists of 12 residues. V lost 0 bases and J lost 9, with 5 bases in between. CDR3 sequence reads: CASSQDQQKLFF. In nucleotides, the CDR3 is TGCGCCAGCAGCCAAGATCAACAAAAACTGTTTTTT.

CDR3 nucleotide sequence: TGTGCCAGCAGCGAGACAGGAACACAAGAGACCCAGTACTTC. Amino acid sequence: CASSETGTQETQYF. The chain links TRBV9 to TRBJ2-5; tentatively, D is TRBD1 (6 bases). From germline, CDR1 is SGDLS and CDR2 YYNGEE. The CDR3 runs to 14 residues. V was shortened by 3 bases and J by 2 bases, with 11 bases between the two germline ends.

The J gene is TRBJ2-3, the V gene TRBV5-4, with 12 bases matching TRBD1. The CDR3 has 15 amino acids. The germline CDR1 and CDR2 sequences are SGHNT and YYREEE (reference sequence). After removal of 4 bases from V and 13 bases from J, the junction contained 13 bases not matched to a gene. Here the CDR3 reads CASSKVPGQGASEYF. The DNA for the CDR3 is TGTGCCAGCAGCAAAGTCCCGGGACAGGGGGCTTCGGAGTATTTT.

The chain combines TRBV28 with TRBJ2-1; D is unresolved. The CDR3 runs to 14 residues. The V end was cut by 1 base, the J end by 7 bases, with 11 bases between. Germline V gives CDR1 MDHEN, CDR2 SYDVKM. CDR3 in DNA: TGTGCCAGCAGTTTATTGTCGCTGGCGAATGAGCAGTTCTTC. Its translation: CASSLLSLANEQFF.

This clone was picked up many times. CDR3 sequence reads: CASSYEGVALEAFF. The CDR3 DNA follows: TGTGCCAGCAGTTATGAGGGGGTCGCGCTTGAAGCTTTCTTT. The J gene is TRBJ1-1, the V gene TRBV6-6; D possibly corresponds to TRBD1 (6 bases). Per germline, CDR1 MNHNY and CDR2 SVGAGI (reference sequence). Trimming took off 3 bases at V and 7 bases at J, with 15 bases between the two ends. CDR3 length: 14 residues.

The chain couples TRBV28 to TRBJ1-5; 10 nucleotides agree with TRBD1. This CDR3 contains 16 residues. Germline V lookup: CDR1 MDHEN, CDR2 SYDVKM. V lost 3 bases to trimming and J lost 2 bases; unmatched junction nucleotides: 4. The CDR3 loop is CASSLWDRGGNQPQHF. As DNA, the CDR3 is TGTGCCAGCAGTTTGTGGGACAGGGGTGGCAATCAGCCCCAGCATTTT.

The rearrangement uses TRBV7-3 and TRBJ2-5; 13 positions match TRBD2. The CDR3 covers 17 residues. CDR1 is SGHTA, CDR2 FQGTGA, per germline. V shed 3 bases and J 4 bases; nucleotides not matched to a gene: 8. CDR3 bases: TGTGCCAGCAGCTTTGGGCCGGGACTAGCGGGGTTAGAGACCCAGTACTTC. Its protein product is CASSFGPGLAGLETQYF.

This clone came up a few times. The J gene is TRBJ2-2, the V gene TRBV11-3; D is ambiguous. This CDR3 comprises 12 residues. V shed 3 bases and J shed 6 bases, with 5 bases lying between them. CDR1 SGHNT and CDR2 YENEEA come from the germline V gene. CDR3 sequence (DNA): TGTGCCAGCAGCTTGGGTGCCGGGGAGCTGTTTTTT. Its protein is CASSLGAGELFF.

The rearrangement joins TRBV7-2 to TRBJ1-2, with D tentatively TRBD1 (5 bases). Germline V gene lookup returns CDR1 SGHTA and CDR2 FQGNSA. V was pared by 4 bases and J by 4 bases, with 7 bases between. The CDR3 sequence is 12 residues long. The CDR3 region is CASSYDSYGYTF. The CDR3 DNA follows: TGTGCCAGCAGCTACGACAGCTATGGCTACACCTTC. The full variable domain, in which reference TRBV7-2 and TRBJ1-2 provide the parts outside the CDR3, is GAGVSQSPSNKVTEKGKDVELRCDPISGHTALYWYRQSLGQGLEFLIYFQGNSAPDKSGLPSDRFSAERTGGSVSTLTIQRTQQEDSAVYLCASSYDSYGYTFGSGTRLTVV.

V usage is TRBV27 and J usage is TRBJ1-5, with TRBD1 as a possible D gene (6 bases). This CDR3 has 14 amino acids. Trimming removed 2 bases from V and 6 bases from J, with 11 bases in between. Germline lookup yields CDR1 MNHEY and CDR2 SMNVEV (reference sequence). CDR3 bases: TGTGCCAGCAGTTTAGGGGGGGCGCTTCAGCCCCAGCATTTT. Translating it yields CASSLGGALQPQHF.

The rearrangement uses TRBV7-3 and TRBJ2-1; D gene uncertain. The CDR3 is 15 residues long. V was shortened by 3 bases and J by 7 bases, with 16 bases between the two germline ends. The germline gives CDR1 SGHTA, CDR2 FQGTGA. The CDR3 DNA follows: TGTGCCAGCAGCTTGTGGCCGGACCGTGGGAATGAGCAGTTCTTC. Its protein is CASSLWPDRGNEQFF.

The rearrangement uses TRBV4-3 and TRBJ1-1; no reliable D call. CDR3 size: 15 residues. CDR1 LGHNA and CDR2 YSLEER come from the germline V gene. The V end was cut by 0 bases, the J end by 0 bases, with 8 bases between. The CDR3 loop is CASSQDLGLNTEAFF. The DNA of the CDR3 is TGCGCCAGCAGCCAAGATCTGGGGTTGAACACTGAAGCTTTCTTT.

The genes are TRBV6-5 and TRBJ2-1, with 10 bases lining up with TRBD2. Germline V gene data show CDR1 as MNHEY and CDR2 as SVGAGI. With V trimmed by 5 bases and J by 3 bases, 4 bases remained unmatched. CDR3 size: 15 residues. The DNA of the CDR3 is TGTGCCAGCAGTCCTACTAGCGGGGACTACAATGAGCAGTTCTTC. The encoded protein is CASSPTSGDYNEQFF.

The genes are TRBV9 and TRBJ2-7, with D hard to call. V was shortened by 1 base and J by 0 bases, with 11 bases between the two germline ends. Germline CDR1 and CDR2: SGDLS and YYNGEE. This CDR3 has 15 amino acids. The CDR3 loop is CASSVFDLPSYEQYF. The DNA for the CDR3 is TGTGCCAGCAGCGTATTTGATCTACCCTCCTACGAGCAGTACTTC. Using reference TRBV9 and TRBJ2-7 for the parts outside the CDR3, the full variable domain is DSGVTQTPKHLITATGQRVTLRCSPRSGDLSVYWYQQSLDQGLQFLIQYYNGEERAKGNILERFSAQQFPDLHSELNLSSLELGDSALYFCASSVFDLPSYEQYFGPGTRLTVT.